This T cell receptor beta chain was recorded in a study of cytomegalovirus exposure and HLA in healthy donors. Study-wide results and limits: An ancestry cluster, one associated with Asian ancestry, reportedly showed fewer N-insertions than the roughly 700-donor mean in a later analysis.

Primers included in the PCR were 60 Vbeta and 13 Jbeta primers. Assay used: immunoSEQ multiplex PCR; TCRdb lists only in-frame clones, some missing. The sample records about 190,000 clones, more than 75% being singletons. After removal of 10 bases from V and 5 bases from J, the junction contained 9 bases not matched to a gene. Per the germline V gene, CDR1 is LNHDA and CDR2 is SQIVND (reference sequence). The CDR3 length is 13 residues. On this clone itself: No antigen is known for it.

This receptor was obtained from a man aged 30 to 39 in good health and CMV-seronegative. Sequenced sample: PBMCs. V is TRBV19 and J is TRBJ2-3, with 7 bases lining up with TRBD1. The CDR3 protein is CATITGVGDTQYF. The CDR3 nucleotides read TGTGCCACCATCACAGGGGTCGGAGATACGCAGTATTTT.